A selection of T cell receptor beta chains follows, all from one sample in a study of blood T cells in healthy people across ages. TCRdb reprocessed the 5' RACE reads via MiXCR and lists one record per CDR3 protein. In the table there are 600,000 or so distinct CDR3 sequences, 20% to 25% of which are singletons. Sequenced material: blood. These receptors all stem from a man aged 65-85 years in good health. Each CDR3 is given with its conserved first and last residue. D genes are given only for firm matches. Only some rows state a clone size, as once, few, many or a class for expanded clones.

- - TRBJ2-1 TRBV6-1 CASSPPLGSSSYNEQFF TGTGCCAGCAGTCCCCCACTCGGATCGAGCTCCTACAATGAGCAGTTCTTC
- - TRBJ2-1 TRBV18 CASSPVDRNNEQFF TGTGCCAGCTCACCAGTGGACCGCAACAATGAGCAGTTCTTC
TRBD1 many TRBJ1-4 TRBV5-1 CASSTTGTHEKLFF TGCGCCAGCTCGACGACAGGGACTCATGAAAAACTGTTTTTT
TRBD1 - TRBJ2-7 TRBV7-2 CASSWTGNSYEQYF TGTGCCAGCAGCTGGACAGGGAACAGCTACGAGCAGTACTTC
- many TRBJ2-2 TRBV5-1 CASSLVGQNTGELFF TGCGCCAGCAGCTTGGTTGGACAAAACACCGGGGAGCTGTTTTTT
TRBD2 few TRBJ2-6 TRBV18 CASSPLLSTSGGKSSGANVLTF TGTGCCAGCTCACCCCTTTTATCTACTAGCGGGGGAAAAAGTTCTGGGGCCAACGTCCTGACTTTC
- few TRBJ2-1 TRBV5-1 CASSPGTGLDEQFF TGCGCCAGCAGCCCCGGGACTGGCCTCGATGAGCAGTTCTTC
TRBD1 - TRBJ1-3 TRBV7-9 CASSLVPDRGSGNTIYF TGTGCCAGCAGCTTAGTTCCGGACAGGGGCTCTGGAAACACCATATATTTT
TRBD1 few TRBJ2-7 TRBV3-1 CASSQDGQGLSEQYF TGTGCCAGCAGCCAAGATGGACAGGGTTTAAGCGAGCAGTACTTC
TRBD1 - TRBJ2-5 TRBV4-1 CASSQTDRGFFEQYF TGCGCCAGCAGCCAAACCGACAGGGGGTTTTTTGAGCAGTACTTC
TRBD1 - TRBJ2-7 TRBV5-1 CASSSGTGGLDEQYF TGCGCCAGCAGCTCCGGGACAGGGGGCCTCGACGAGCAGTACTTC
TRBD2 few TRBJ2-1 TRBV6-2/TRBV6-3 CASSSGRIYNEQFF TGTGCCAGCAGTAGCGGGAGGATATACAATGAGCAGTTCTTC
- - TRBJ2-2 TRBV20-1 CSATGLQNTGELFF TGCAGTGCTACCGGCTTACAGAACACCGGGGAGCTGTTTTTT